This is a list of T cell receptor beta chains from one sample in a study of T cells in Graves' hyperthyroidism and ophthalmopathy. TCRdb re-analysed the multiplex PCR reads in MiXCR, keeping a single row per CDR3 protein. The profile shows around 430,000 distinct CDR3 sequences, 14% to 15% of them singletons. The sequenced sample consisted of blood. Receptors originate from a woman aged 25 to 39 with Graves' hyperthyroidism. Each CDR3 is given with its conserved first and last residue. Fields, in order: D gene, V gene, J gene, clone size, CDR3 DNA, CDR3 protein. A D gene is named only where the DNA matches it firmly. Size values are once, few and many counts, or a class for expanded clones, and some rows have none.

d_gene: .; v_gene: TRBV6-1; j_gene: TRBJ2-1; abundance: .; CDR3nt: TGTGCCAGCAGTTCCTATCCCCCGGGACTCCCCTACAATGAGCAGTTCTTC; CDR3aa: CASSSYPPGLPYNEQFF
d_gene: .; v_gene: TRBV7-2; j_gene: TRBJ2-5; abundance: many; CDR3nt: TGTGCCAGCAGCTTAGCGCCAGGCTCGAGAGAGACCCAGTACTTC; CDR3aa: CASSLAPGSRETQYF
d_gene: .; v_gene: TRBV5-1; j_gene: TRBJ2-5; abundance: .; CDR3nt: TGCGCCAGCAGCTTGAAAGGGGGGCAAGAGACCCAGTACTTC; CDR3aa: CASSLKGGQETQYF
d_gene: TRBD2; v_gene: TRBV18; j_gene: TRBJ2-2; abundance: few; CDR3nt: TGTGCCAGCTCACCGAGACTAGCGGGAGTAATGACCGGGGAGCTGTTTTTT; CDR3aa: CASSPRLAGVMTGELFF
d_gene: .; v_gene: TRBV5-1; j_gene: TRBJ2-2; abundance: .; CDR3nt: TGCGCCAGCAAGGACAAGGGAAGGTACACCGGGGAGCTGTTTTTT; CDR3aa: CASKDKGRYTGELFF
d_gene: TRBD1; v_gene: TRBV9; j_gene: TRBJ1-2; abundance: .; CDR3nt: TGTGCCAGCAGCGTAGGGAGGGACAGGGTTAGTTATGGCTACACCTTC; CDR3aa: CASSVGRDRVSYGYTF
d_gene: .; v_gene: TRBV6-5; j_gene: TRBJ2-1; abundance: many; CDR3nt: TGTGCCAGCAGTTACCGACCGTCTATCAATGAGCAGTTCTTC; CDR3aa: CASSYRPSINEQFF
d_gene: .; v_gene: TRBV4-1; j_gene: TRBJ2-4; abundance: .; CDR3nt: TGCGCCAGCAGCCAAATAGGACGAATTCAGTACTTC; CDR3aa: CASSQIGRIQYF
d_gene: .; v_gene: TRBV9; j_gene: TRBJ2-3; abundance: .; CDR3nt: TGTGCCAGCAGCGTCGGCGGTCTGCGAGATACGCAGTATTTT; CDR3aa: CASSVGGLRDTQYF
d_gene: TRBD1; v_gene: TRBV20-1; j_gene: TRBJ2-4; abundance: few; CDR3nt: TGCAGTGCTACGACAGGGTATCTAGCCAAAAACATTCAGTACTTC; CDR3aa: CSATTGYLAKNIQYF